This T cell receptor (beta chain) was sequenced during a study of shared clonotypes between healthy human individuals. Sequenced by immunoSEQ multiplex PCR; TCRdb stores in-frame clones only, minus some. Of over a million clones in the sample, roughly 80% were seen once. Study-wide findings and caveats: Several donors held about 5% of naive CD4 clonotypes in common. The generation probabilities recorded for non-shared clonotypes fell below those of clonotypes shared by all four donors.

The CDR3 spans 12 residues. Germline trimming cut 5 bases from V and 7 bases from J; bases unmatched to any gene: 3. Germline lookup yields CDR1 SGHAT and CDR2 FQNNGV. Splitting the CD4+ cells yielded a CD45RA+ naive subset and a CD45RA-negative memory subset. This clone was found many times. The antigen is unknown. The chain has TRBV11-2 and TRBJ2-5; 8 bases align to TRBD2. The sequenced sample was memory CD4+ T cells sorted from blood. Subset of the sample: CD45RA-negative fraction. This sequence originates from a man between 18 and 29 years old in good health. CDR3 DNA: TGTGCCAGCAGCCCCGGGGGGGGGACCCAGTACTTC. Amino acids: CASSPGGGTQYF.